These 29 T cell receptor beta chains originate from one sample sequenced in a study of regulatory T cells in long-lasting Graves disease. Time point in this sample: newly diagnosed GD, antithyroid drugs for less than 3 months. PBMCs were the source of the RNA used for TCR sequencing. Assembly of TCR beta libraries relied on iRepertoire HTBI primers together with Arm-PCR of CDR3 regions. TCRdb called the multiplex PCR reads again in MiXCR, with one record for every CDR3 protein. The table has a few hundred thousand distinct CDR3 sequences, 20% seen once. The input for sequencing was peripheral blood mononuclear cells (PBMCs), taken at new diagnosis, from a patient treated with antithyroid drugs. The receptors here all came from a female donor with Graves disease.

This clonotype occurred many times. The chain is built from TRBV12-3 or TRBV12-4 and TRBJ1-4; 9 nucleotides line up with TRBD1. The junction had 7 bases not matched to a gene; V was cut back by 6 bases and J by 8 bases. The CDR3 length is 14 residues. The CDR3 is CASSRTGVQEKLFF. For the CDR3, the DNA is TGTGCCAGCAGCCGGACAGGGGTTCAGGAAAAACTGTTTTTT.

The chain carries TRBV7-2 and TRBJ2-5, with TRBD2 matching 11 bases. V lost 8 bases to trimming and J lost 5 bases; unmatched junction nucleotides: 13. The CDR3 covers 16 residues. Germline CDR1 is SGHTA and CDR2 is FQGNSA. The CDR3 DNA reads TGTGCCAGCGTTCCGACTAGCGGGGAGGGAGGGGAGACCCAGTACTTC. Amino acid sequence: CASVPTSGEGGETQYF.

This clonotype was counted many times. V gene TRBV4-3 combines with J gene TRBJ2-6; D not certain. The ends were cut back, 5 bases at V and 1 base at J, with 9 bases in the middle. This CDR3 region has 15 residues. Germline CDR1 reads LGHNA; CDR2 reads YSLEER. The DNA for the CDR3 is TGCGCCAGCAGCAATGGGGTGTCTGGGGCCAACGTCCTGACTTTC. Protein product: CASSNGVSGANVLTF.

This clonotype was counted only a few times. V and J are TRBV20-1 and TRBJ2-1; D possibly corresponds to TRBD2 (6 bases). The germline V gene encodes CDR1 DFQATT and CDR2 SNEGSKA (reference sequence). Trimming took off 3 bases at V and 6 bases at J, with 12 bases between the two ends. This CDR3 contains 13 residues. This chain's CDR3 is CSARIGSGNEQFF. The CDR3 bases are TGCAGTGCTAGGATCGGGAGCGGCAATGAGCAGTTCTTC.

This clonotype was counted many times. One end of the junction does not line up with germline, which may come from a read error. The genes are TRBV5-1 and TRBJ1-2; a weak D match, TRBD1 (6 bases). The CDR3 consists of 14 residues. Germline CDR1 reads SGHRS; CDR2 reads YFSETQ. The DNA of the CDR3 is TGTGCCAGCAGCTTGGAGGGGGGCCACTATGGCTACACCTTC. Its protein product is CASSLEGGHYGYTF.

As concerns this clonotype: This likely reflects a read error, since a far larger clone is one base away. CDR3 sequence reads: CASNLAGQTQYF. In DNA form, the CDR3 reads TGTGCCAGCAACTTAGCAGGGCAAACGCAGTATTTT. V usage is TRBV7-2 and J usage is TRBJ2-3; TRBD1 might be the D (5 bases). The germline gives CDR1 SGHTA, CDR2 FQGNSA. There are 12 residues in the CDR3.

This clonotype was seen repeatedly, ten times or more. The V call is TRBV7-8, the J call TRBJ2-3; TRBD2 matches at 10 bases. V was pared by 3 bases and J by 4 bases, with 7 bases of the junction left unmatched. This CDR3 has 16 amino acids. Germline loops: CDR1 SGHVS, CDR2 FQNEAQ. CDR3 sequence: CASSLESAGGSDTQYF. CDR3 nucleotides: TGTGCCAGCAGCTTGGAATCAGCGGGAGGGTCAGATACGCAGTATTTT.

This clonotype was observed at least ten times. This sequence joins TRBV20-1 and TRBJ1-2; 10 bases align to TRBD1. CDR1 is DFQATT, CDR2 SNEGSKA, per germline (reference sequence). The CDR3 runs 13 residues. Losses at the gene ends were 6 bases for V and 10 bases for J; bases not matched to a gene: 11. This CDR3 is CSAYRGQGSTYTF. DNA of the CDR3: TGCAGTGCCTACCGGGGACAGGGGTCGACCTACACCTTC.

This clonotype was detected ten times or more. V and J are TRBV5-1 and TRBJ2-3, with 7 bases fitting TRBD2. Germline V lookup: CDR1 SGHRS, CDR2 YFSETQ. The CDR3 sequence is 15 residues long. Unmatched junction bases numbered 4, after V lost 2 bases and J lost 1 base. The CDR3 region has the DNA TGCGCCAGCAGCTTAGATGGGGGGGGCACAGATACGCAGTATTTT. Amino acids: CASSLDGGGTDTQYF.

This clonotype appeared many times. A read error may produce the germline difference seen at one junction end. The chain has TRBV5-1 and TRBJ1-1; tentatively, D is TRBD1 (5 bases). This CDR3 is 15 amino acids long. The V gene's germline CDR1 is SGHRS and CDR2 YFSETQ. The CDR3 region has the DNA TGTGCCAGCAGGTTCTCACGCAGGGACGACACTGAAGCTTTCTTT. Its translation is CASRFSRRDDTEAFF.

The chain combines TRBV12-3 or TRBV12-4 with TRBJ2-7, with 10 bases fitting TRBD1. CDR3 length: 19 amino acids. The trim removed 4 bases at V and 0 bases at J, leaving 15 bases unmatched. The DNA of the CDR3 is TGTGCCAGCAGTTCCGGGACAGGGGCGCCTAAGCGGATCTCCTACGAGCAGTACTTC. This gives the protein CASSSGTGAPKRISYEQYF.

This clonotype was detected many times. V and J are TRBV7-9 and TRBJ2-5; 11 positions agree with TRBD2. The CDR3 spans 15 residues. Germline V CDR1 and CDR2: SEHNR, FQNEAQ (reference sequence). The V gene end was trimmed by 4 bases and the J gene end by 2 bases; junction bases not matched to a gene: 3. CDR3 in amino acids: CASSYGTSGQETQYF. The CDR3 bases are TGTGCCAGCAGCTACGGGACTAGCGGACAAGAGACCCAGTACTTC.

At least ten counts were recorded for this clonotype. The J gene is TRBJ2-7, the V gene TRBV7-2, with D uncertain. The germline gives CDR1 SGHTA, CDR2 FQGNSA. Trimming removed 1 base from V and 3 bases from J, with 10 bases in between. The CDR3 has 14 amino acids. As DNA, the CDR3 is TGTGCCAGCAGCTTAGGGGCTGGGAACTACGAGCAGTACTTC. It specifies CASSLGAGNYEQYF.

This clonotype showed up many times. This sequence joins TRBV24-1 and TRBJ1-5; D is undetermined. V lost 1 base and J 9 bases, leaving 15 bases between the germline ends. The CDR3 sequence is 15 residues long. Germline CDR1 KGHDR, CDR2 SFDVKD. Written as DNA, the CDR3 is TGTGCCACCAGTGATTTCCATCGACCCGTTATGCCCCAGCATTTT. This encodes CATSDFHRPVMPQHF.

This clonotype was picked up a small number of times. The chain joins TRBV6-2 or TRBV6-3 to TRBJ1-3, with 7 bases that match TRBD1. CDR1 and CDR2 (germline): MNHEY, SVGEGT. V dropped 0 bases and J dropped 2; count of bases not matched to a gene: 4. The CDR3 is 16 residues long. For the CDR3, the DNA is TGTGCCAGCAGTTACTCGATTGACAGGGCTGGAAACACCATATATTTT. Residues: CASSYSIDRAGNTIYF.

The V and J genes are TRBV11-2 and TRBJ2-7, with a possible D match to TRBD1 (5 bases). Per the germline V gene, CDR1 is SGHAT and CDR2 is FQNNGV. V gave up 4 bases and J gave up 1 base, with 11 bases separating them. This CDR3 has 14 amino acids. CDR3 DNA sequence: TGTGCCAGCAGCTCTCGACAGCCATCCTACGAGCAGTACTTC. This gives the protein CASSSRQPSYEQYF.

This clonotype was picked up many times. The V and J genes are TRBV20-1 and TRBJ2-1; 9 bases are a match to TRBD1. The junction had 8 bases not matched to a gene; V was cut back by 6 bases and J by 8 bases. This CDR3 spans 13 amino acids. From germline, CDR1 is DFQATT and CDR2 SNEGSKA (reference sequence). The CDR3 DNA reads TGCAGTGCCCCGGACAGGGGAGGCGATGAGCAGTTCTTC. It yields the protein CSAPDRGGDEQFF.

This clonotype was picked up many times. V is TRBV6-2 or TRBV6-3 and J is TRBJ2-7; 8 nucleotides agree with TRBD1. J gave up 1 base and V 5 bases, and 10 bases lay outside the gene matches. Germline CDR1 and CDR2: MNHEY and SVGEGT. This CDR3 region has 16 residues. The CDR3 DNA follows: TGTGCCAGCAGTGACCCCGGACAGGGAAGGTCCTACGAGCAGTACTTC. Residues: CASSDPGQGRSYEQYF.

The chain employs TRBV10-2 and TRBJ2-3; TRBD2 matches 8 bases. The CDR3 loop spans 14 amino acids. Germline lookup yields CDR1 WSHSY and CDR2 SAAADI. The V and J ends lost 10 bases and 5 bases, in that order; junction bases with no gene match: 11. The DNA for the CDR3 is TGCGCCAACACGGGGCCAGCGGGAGAAGATACGCAGTATTTT. Residues: CANTGPAGEDTQYF.

V gene TRBV6-1 combines with J gene TRBJ1-1; the D gene is possibly TRBD1 (5 bases). Trimming removed 6 bases at V and 0 bases at J, with 8 bases between. Germline V CDR1 and CDR2: MNHNS, SASEGT. The CDR3 covers 13 residues. The CDR3 sequence is CASSRAMNTEAFF. In nucleotides, the CDR3 is TGTGCCAGCAGCAGGGCAATGAACACTGAAGCTTTCTTT.

The J gene is TRBJ1-1, the V gene TRBV7-9, with 7 positions matching TRBD1. The germline gives CDR1 SEHNR, CDR2 FQNEAQ (reference sequence). The CDR3 loop spans 14 amino acids. The trim removed 11 bases at V and 5 bases at J, leaving 14 bases unmatched. CDR3 residues: CAGTYEGAYTEAFF. Written as DNA, the CDR3 is TGTGCCGGCACCTACGAGGGGGCGTATACTGAAGCTTTCTTT. Complete variable domain (other parts from reference TRBV7-9 and TRBJ1-1): DTGVSQNPRHKITKRGQNVTFRCDPISEHNRLYWYRQTLGQGPEFLTYFQNEAQLEKSRLLSDRFSAERPKGSFSTLEIQRTEQGDSAMYLCAGTYEGAYTEAFFGQGTRLTVV.

Ten or more counts support this clonotype. J is TRBJ2-7 and V is TRBV2; 8 bases match TRBD1. The ends lost 4 bases at V and 7 bases at J; junction bases unmatched: 6. CDR1 and CDR2 from the germline V gene are SNHLY and FYNNEI. CDR3 length: 13 amino acids. CDR3 nucleotide sequence: TGTGCCAGCAGTGCGGACAGGGTGTTTGAGCAGTACTTC. As protein: CASSADRVFEQYF.

The rearrangement joins TRBV7-9 to TRBJ2-7, with TRBD2 matching 13 bases. CDR1 and CDR2 (germline): SEHNR, FQNEAQ (reference sequence). J gave up 1 base and V 4 bases, and 16 bases lay outside the gene matches. This CDR3 region has 20 residues. The CDR3 reads CASSSNSGTSGTSLSYEQYF. The CDR3 nucleotides read TGTGCCAGCAGCTCTAACTCCGGGACTAGCGGGACTTCCCTGTCCTACGAGCAGTACTTC.

In the case of this clonotype: A far larger clone lies a single base away; this is likely a read error. The CDR3 carries no conserved terminal phenylalanine or tryptophan, so it likely arises from a read error. For the CDR3, the DNA is TGTGCCAGCAGCCCCGACATCGAGGGGACCCAGTACCTC. Encoded protein: CASSPDIEGTQYL. The chain links TRBV7-2 to TRBJ2-5; TRBD2 is a possible D gene (5 bases). The CDR3 covers 13 residues. Trimming shortened V by 5 bases and J by 7 bases, and 14 bases separated the two germline ends. The germline gives CDR1 SGHTA, CDR2 FQGNSA.

This clonotype appeared many times. This chain uses TRBV5-1 with TRBJ2-3; the match to TRBD2 covers 10 bases. The trim removed 7 bases at V and 1 base at J, leaving 6 bases unmatched. Germline V gene lookup returns CDR1 SGHRS and CDR2 YFSETQ. CDR3 length: 15 residues. For the CDR3, the DNA is TGCGCCAGCTTGGAGCTAGCGGGAGGCACAGATACGCAGTATTTT. It is translated as CASLELAGGTDTQYF.

This clonotype was counted only a few times. V gene TRBV20-1 combines with J gene TRBJ2-5, with 7 bases that match TRBD1. Looked up from germline, CDR1 is DFQATT and CDR2 is SNEGSKA (reference sequence). With V trimmed by 6 bases and J by 4 bases, 11 bases remained unmatched. CDR3 length: 14 residues. The CDR3, as DNA: TGCAGTGCGAAAGAAACAGGGGCCCGAGAGACCCAGTACTTC. Residues: CSAKETGARETQYF.

In regard to this clonotype: It is likely a read error, because the conserved phenylalanine at the end of the CDR3 is missing. The V call is TRBV6-2 or TRBV6-3, the J call TRBJ2-1; unclear D gene. The CDR3 contains 13 residues. Trimming pared 8 bases from V and 0 bases from J, leaving 8 bases between. The germline V gene has CDR1 MNHEY and CDR2 SVGEGT. For the CDR3, the DNA is TGTGCCAGCTCGCTTGACTCCTACAATGAGCAGTTCCTC. Translating gives CASSLDSYNEQFL.

At least ten counts were recorded for this clonotype. The chain's CDR3 is CASGGGTNEKLFF. CDR3 DNA sequence: TGTGCCAGTGGAGGGGGAACTAATGAAAAACTGTTTTTT. The chain uses TRBV5-5 and TRBJ1-4, with D possibly TRBD1 on 6 matching bases. Trimming shortened V by 8 bases and J by 1 base, and 9 bases separated the two germline ends. This CDR3 has 13 residues. Germline assignment: CDR1 SGHKS and CDR2 YYEKEE (reference sequence).

Ten or more counts support this clonotype. The CDR3: CASSQDVGRYEQYF. The CDR3 DNA reads as TGTGCCAGCAGCCAAGACGTGGGGCGGTACGAGCAGTACTTC. The J gene is TRBJ2-7, the V gene TRBV3-1, with D maybe TRBD1 (5 bases). The CDR3 loop spans 14 amino acids. Germline loops: CDR1 LGHDT, CDR2 YNNKEL (reference sequence). Trimming took off 0 bases at V and 4 bases at J, with 10 bases between the two ends.